The 16 T cell receptor beta chains below come from one sample, sequenced in a study of shared clonotypes between healthy human individuals. The protocol was immunoSEQ multiplex PCR, while the TCRdb copy is restricted to in-frame clones and leaves out a portion. The table includes under 120,000 clones, less than 80% detected once. Sequences were obtained from memory CD8+ T cells sorted from blood. Sample subset: CD45RO+ cells pooled with CCR7-negative TemRA cells. These receptors originate from a woman in her thirties in good health.

The CDR3: CASSQDGTSGPYNEQFF. Here the CDR3 DNA reads TGTGCCAGCAGCCAAGACGGGACTAGCGGCCCCTACAATGAGCAGTTCTTC. V is TRBV4-2 and J is TRBJ2-1, with 11 bases matching TRBD2. CDR3 length equals 17 residues. V shed 0 bases, J shed 2 bases, and the junction held 3 bases outside the gene matches. Germline CDR1 and CDR2: LGHNA and YNFKEQ.

The CDR3 DNA follows: TGTGCCAGCAGCTTAGGGCGGGGGCTGAACACTGAAGCTTTCTTT. Protein: CASSLGRGLNTEAFF. The genes are TRBV7-9 and TRBJ1-1; possibly TRBD1 for D (6 bases). Looked up from germline, CDR1 is SEHNR and CDR2 is FQNEAQ (reference sequence). V shed 1 base and J shed 0 bases, with 9 bases lying between them. This CDR3 spans 15 amino acids.

CDR3 loop: CASSQVGTSSSYNEQFF. The DNA for the CDR3 is TGCGCCAGCAGCCAAGTGGGAACGTCGAGCTCCTACAATGAGCAGTTCTTC. V and J are TRBV4-1 and TRBJ2-1; D is undetermined. The CDR3 runs to 17 residues. Germline V gene lookup returns CDR1 MGHRA and CDR2 YSYEKL. Trimming shortened V by 1 base and J by 0 bases, and 13 bases separated the two germline ends.

Regarding this clone: The sample carries other DNA sequences with the same CDR3. The genes are TRBV18 and TRBJ1-1; D ambiguous. The V gene's germline CDR1 is KGHSH and CDR2 LQKENI. This CDR3 spans 13 amino acids. V lost 6 bases, J lost 0 bases, and 8 bases lay in between. The CDR3 spells CASSPGLNTEAFF. The CDR3, as DNA: TGTGCCAGCTCCCCTGGACTGAACACTGAAGCTTTCTTT.

The rearrangement uses TRBV5-1 and TRBJ2-7; no firm D call. This CDR3 region has 13 residues. Looked up from germline, CDR1 is SGHRS and CDR2 is YFSETQ. V shed 0 bases and J shed 6 bases, with 10 bases lying between them. CDR3 bases: TGCGCCAGCAGCTTGGACGGCCCGGCCGAGCAGTACTTC. Translation gives CASSLDGPAEQYF.

This clone was seen only a few times. This chain connects TRBV28 to TRBJ1-5, with D possibly being TRBD1 (6 bases). V was pared by 2 bases and J by 7 bases, with 12 bases between. The CDR3 spans 14 residues. Germline-derived CDR1 and CDR2 are MDHEN and SYDVKM. The CDR3 DNA sequence: TGTGCCAGCAGTTTACGGAGGGGGGAACAGCCCCAGCATTTT. It yields the protein CASSLRRGEQPQHF. Using reference TRBV28 and TRBJ1-5 for the parts outside the CDR3, the full variable domain is DVKVTQSSRYLVKRTGEKVFLECVQDMDHENMFWYRQDPGLGLRLIYFSYDVKMKEKGDIPEGYSVSREKKERFSLILESASTNQTSMYLCASSLRRGEQPQHFGDGTRLSIL.

The J gene is TRBJ1-1, the V gene TRBV19; 10 bases align to TRBD1. The CDR3 spans 16 residues. CDR1 LNHDA and CDR2 SQIVND come from the germline V gene (reference sequence). With 6 bases clipped from V and 4 bases from J, the junction kept 11 bases outside the gene matches. For the CDR3, the DNA is TGTGCCAGTAGAGATCGGGACAGGGGAGGTAGCACTGAAGCTTTCTTT. This sequence encodes CASRDRDRGGSTEAFF.

This chain joins TRBV11-2 and TRBJ2-1; unclear D gene. CDR1 and CDR2 from the germline V gene are SGHAT and FQNNGV. Trimming cost V 3 bases and J 2 bases, with 5 bases left between them. CDR3 length equals 13 residues. CDR3: CASSFEPYNEQFF. The CDR3 region has the DNA TGTGCCAGCAGCTTTGAACCCTACAATGAGCAGTTCTTC.

The rearrangement links TRBV13 to TRBJ2-5, with a weak D call TRBD2 (6 bases). Trimming cost V 5 bases and J 1 base, with 20 bases left between them. The CDR3 totals 17 residues. CDR1 is PRHDT, CDR2 FYEKMQ, per germline (reference sequence). The CDR3 region is CASSAAAPERAQETQYF. DNA for the CDR3: TGTGCCAGCAGCGCTGCGGCCCCCGAGCGGGCCCAAGAGACCCAGTACTTC.

V and J are TRBV7-8 and TRBJ1-3; D perhaps matches TRBD1 (5 bases). The ends were cut back, 1 base at V and 4 bases at J, with 20 bases in the middle. CDR1 and CDR2 from the germline V gene are SGHVS and FQNEAQ. This CDR3 is 18 amino acids long. This CDR3 reads CASSLGARAGYVGNTIYF. CDR3 in DNA: TGTGCCAGCAGCTTAGGGGCCAGGGCAGGGTACGTCGGAAACACCATATATTTT.

This chain joins TRBV7-9 and TRBJ1-1; 9 nucleotides agree with TRBD1. This CDR3 is 13 amino acids long. V dropped 5 bases and J dropped 5; count of bases not matched to a gene: 3. The germline V gene has CDR1 SEHNR and CDR2 FQNEAQ (reference sequence). The CDR3 nucleotides are TGTGCCAGCAGCCTGACAGGGGGTACTGAAGCTTTCTTT. This codes for CASSLTGGTEAFF.

This chain uses TRBV6-5 with TRBJ1-3; D uncertain. Germline assignment: CDR1 MNHEY and CDR2 SVGAGI. This CDR3 is 13 amino acids long. V was trimmed by 5 bases and J by 8 bases, leaving 13 bases between them. CDR3 in amino acids: CASSGLGIDTIYF. The CDR3 DNA follows: TGTGCCAGCAGTGGCCTTGGTATCGACACCATATATTTT.

This chain joins TRBV13 and TRBJ2-7; D gene ambiguous. The V gene's germline CDR1 is PRHDT and CDR2 FYEKMQ (reference sequence). The CDR3 is 14 residues long. Trimming removed 5 bases at V and 6 bases at J, with 17 bases between. The CDR3 DNA is TGTGCCAGCAGCCAGGATCGGCTGTTCGGCGAGCAGTACTTC. Protein: CASSQDRLFGEQYF.

This clone was picked up a small number of times. The CDR3 here is CASSPVASGGYNEQFF. The CDR3 coding sequence is TGTGCCAGCAGCCCGGTTGCTAGCGGGGGCTACAATGAGCAGTTCTTC. The chain recombines TRBV27 with TRBJ2-1; 10 bases are a match to TRBD2. CDR3 length equals 16 residues. Trimming cost V 6 bases and J 3 bases; bases outside gene matches: 8. From germline, CDR1 is MNHEY and CDR2 SMNVEV (reference sequence).

The rearrangement links TRBV13 to TRBJ2-7; 9 nucleotides match TRBD2. J lost 4 bases, V lost 6 bases, and 7 bases had no gene match. The V gene's germline CDR1 is PRHDT and CDR2 FYEKMQ (reference sequence). The CDR3 contains 14 residues. The CDR3 protein is CASSYAGGSYEQYF. The CDR3 coding sequence is TGTGCCAGCAGTTACGCGGGAGGGAGTTACGAGCAGTACTTC.

The chain employs TRBV6-1 and TRBJ2-7, with TRBD1 matching over 7 bases. CDR3 length equals 13 residues. Germline loops: CDR1 MNHNS, CDR2 SASEGT. The junction had 9 bases not matched to a gene; V was cut back by 9 bases and J by 4 bases. CDR3 residues: CASAPGQTYEQYF. The CDR3 coding sequence is TGTGCCAGTGCCCCGGGACAGACTTACGAGCAGTACTTC.